These 3 T cell receptor beta chains originate from one sample sequenced in a study of blood T cell repertoires in COVID-19. Sequencing was performed with immunoSEQ multiplex PCR; in TCRdb, only in-frame clones are kept and a portion is missing. The data show a few hundred thousand clones, 65% to 85% seen once. Sequences were obtained from PBMCs or T cells enriched from blood (not recorded which). The source of these receptors is a woman in her thirties or forties with acute COVID-19.

The chain joins TRBV18 to TRBJ2-2, with 7 bases matching TRBD1. The V and J ends lost 3 bases and 0 bases, in that order; junction bases with no gene match: 10. The CDR3 extends over 18 amino acids. Germline loops: CDR1 KGHSH, CDR2 LQKENI. CDR3 in amino acids: CASSPLVQGQSNTGELFF. The CDR3 bases are TGTGCCAGCTCACCGTTGGTACAGGGGCAGTCGAACACCGGGGAGCTGTTTTTT.

The CDR3 region is CASSQERWTGGGYTF. DNA of the CDR3: TGTGCCAGCAGCCAAGAGAGGTGGACAGGTGGTGGCTACACCTTC. The chain is built from TRBV3-1 (or the pseudogene TRBV3-2) and TRBJ1-2, with 7 bases lining up with TRBD1. V lost 0 bases and J lost 7; bases outside the gene matches: 8. This CDR3 is 15 amino acids long. Germline CDR1 LGHDT, CDR2 YNNKEL (reference sequence).

J is TRBJ1-5 and V is TRBV6-2 or TRBV6-3, with TRBD1 as a possible D gene (5 bases). The CDR3 contains 15 residues. V lost 6 bases to trimming and J lost 7 bases, with 19 bases between them. Per the germline V gene, CDR1 is MNHEY and CDR2 is SVGEGT. This chain's CDR3 is CASSLATGRGQPQHF. In nucleotides, the CDR3 is TGTGCCAGCAGCCTAGCTACAGGACGAGGACAGCCCCAGCATTTT.